This TCR beta chain stems from a study of blood T cell repertoires in COVID-19. Data came from immunoSEQ multiplex PCR; TCRdb stores just in-frame clones and leaves some out. In the table there are about 200,000 clones, 70% to 80% of which are singletons. Germline V gene data show CDR1 as MNHEY and CDR2 as SVGAGI. The V end was cut by 5 bases, the J end by 0 bases, with 11 bases between. The CDR3 covers 14 residues. The sequenced sample was peripheral blood. This clonotype was obtained from a woman aged 40-49 years with COVID-19, enrolled during active disease. This chain uses TRBV6-5 with TRBJ2-7; D may be TRBD1 (6 bases). The CDR3 is CASSRRGSSYEQYF. CDR3 sequence (DNA): TGTGCCAGCAGTCGAAGGGGGAGCTCCTACGAGCAGTACTTC.